The entry that follows covers one T cell receptor (beta chain) sequence. What antigen it recognizes has not been identified. Base quality data are lacking; no much larger clone is found one base away. This record comes from a study of blood T cell repertoires in COVID-19 (dated by TCRdb to the early 2020s). Background on the whole study: Samples covering the acute and convalescent phases of COVID-19 were provided by collaborators in the United States, Italy and Spain. Subjects who had been exposed to COVID-19, were actively infected with it, or had recovered from it provided the deeply sampled blood TCRbeta repertoires that made up the dataset. HLA class I and class II types, where available, came from metadata supplied by the sample provider rather than from assay-based typing. A de-identified subject ID, COVID-19 status, age in years and sex were almost always included in the sample metadata. A freely available public database, intended as a resource for researchers studying the immune response to SARS-CoV-2, is where the repertoires were released. Samples were obtained from the ongoing ImmuneRACE study (first 160 participants) and from 1,254 subjects provided by 6 global collaborators. The prospective study material was composed of cDNA or gDNA derived from T cells, B-cell-depleted T cells, or PBMCs. Overall study outcomes, separate from this receptor: How much clinical and demographic metadata was included differed by source and by participant, and the metadata was provided uncurated.

Participants in the prospective study were aged 18 to 89 years, lived in some 24 United States geographic areas, and enrolled through a virtual design. In the prospective study, participants were assigned to cohorts based on the clinical history participants reported in a screening survey and a study questionnaire. Recovered participants in ImmuneRACE Cohort 3 were defined by two consecutive negative NP/OP PCR tests, clearance by a healthcare professional, or resolution of symptoms. In the prospective study, mobile phlebotomists collected whole blood, serum and a nasopharyngeal or oropharyngeal swab from each participant. Over an approximately 2-month period, participants in the prospective study had the option of providing additional blood draws and questionnaires. Before DNA extraction, prospective study blood samples were shipped either frozen or at room temperature. TCRbeta CDR3 regions were amplified from genomic DNA using the immunoSEQ Assay, a bias-controlled multiplex PCR. Under the source paper's analysis protocol: Nucleated cell counts per sample were estimated from amplification of reference gene primers within the assay. Sequence reads were collapsed and filtered to measure the absolute abundance of every unique TCRbeta CDR3 rearrangement. For each sample, productive Simpson clonality was calculated as the square root of Simpson's diversity index across productive rearrangements. Here the immuneACCESS table is served through TCRdb, limited to in-frame sequences with V and J called. Missing clones are a known gap in these copies; in checked studies unresolved V genes cover under half, and the rest lacks a known reason. D and trimming were read from the DNA, whereas the V and J calls and clone size are those reported in that table. Counted in this sample were about 300,000 clones; approximately 81% of them appeared once. Of the sample, roughly 2.6% falls within the top ten clones.

The receptor's source is a woman between 50 and 59 years old who had recovered from COVID-19. Sequencing was performed on PBMCs or T cells enriched from blood (not recorded which).

The nucleotide sequence reads TGTGCCAGCAGTATGGACAGGGGTCAGGAGACCCAGTACTTC. Its protein is CASSMDRGQETQYF. This chain joins TRBV6-5 to TRBJ2-5, and TRBD1 matches 9 of the central bases. From V the trimming removes 5 bases and from J it removes 5 bases, while the gene matches leave 6 bases of the junction unaccounted for. Via the germline V gene, CDR1 is MNHEY and CDR2 SVGAGI. Inclusive of the bounding cysteine and phenylalanine, the CDR3 is 14 residues long. The CDR3 DNA has 42 bases and is translated from base 1.